These 15 T cell receptor beta chains were all obtained from the same sample, sequenced in a study of Ad26.COV2.S vaccination and SARS-CoV-2 variants. Specified treatment: roughly 20 received Ad26.COV2.S at low or high dose, single or two shots; about 5 received placebo; per-sample allocation not given. Day 63 following the first vaccine or placebo injection was when the samples were taken. Assay used: immunoSEQ multiplex PCR; TCRdb lists only in-frame clones, some missing. Seen here are around 320,000 clones, more than 70% observed once, and the top ten hold 1.9%. Sequenced here: peripheral blood, sampled in a trial of Ad26.COV2.S vaccine versus placebo. The source is a person between 18 and 65 years old who received the Ad26.COV2.S COVID-19 vaccine or a placebo.

V and J are TRBV2 and TRBJ1-5; TRBD1 matches 9 bases. With V trimmed by 4 bases and J by 4 bases, 2 bases remained unmatched. There are 14 residues in the CDR3. Per the germline V gene, CDR1 is SNHLY and CDR2 is FYNNEI. CDR3 sequence (DNA): TGTGCCAGCAGTGGGGGGACAGGGAATCAGCCCCAGCATTTT. Translation: CASSGGTGNQPQHF.

Regarding this clone: The junction differs from germline at one of its ends, possibly a read error. The V call is TRBV5-6, the J call TRBJ2-7, with 9 bases that match TRBD1. Looked up from germline, CDR1 is SGHDT and CDR2 is YYEEEE. The CDR3 sequence is 13 residues long. CDR3 residues: CASSLGTGSPQKF. Written as DNA, the CDR3 is TGTGCCAGCAGCTTAGGGACAGGGTCCCCACAAAAGTTC. Full variable domain (outside the CDR3, taken from reference TRBV5-6 and TRBJ2-7): DAGVTQSPTHLIKTRGQQVTLRCSPKSGHDTVSWYQQALGQGPQFIFQYYEEEERQRGNFPDRFSGHQFPNYSSELNVNALLLGDSALYLCASSLGTGSPQKFGPGTRLTVT.

This chain uses TRBV2 with TRBJ2-5; D gene unclear. The germline V gene encodes CDR1 SNHLY and CDR2 FYNNEI. V lost 1 base to trimming and J lost 5 bases, with 11 bases between them. The CDR3 sequence is 14 residues long. The CDR3 DNA reads TGTGCCAGCAGTGAAGGGGGTAAGAGGGAGACCCAGTACTTC. Protein sequence: CASSEGGKRETQYF.

V usage is TRBV5-1 and J usage is TRBJ1-2, with a tentative D call TRBD1 (6 bases). V shed 5 bases and J shed 7 bases, with 12 bases lying between them. The CDR3 covers 12 residues. The germline V gene encodes CDR1 SGHRS and CDR2 YFSETQ. The CDR3 is CASRTGTGGYTF. The CDR3 coding sequence is TGCGCCAGCAGAACAGGGACGGGTGGCTACACCTTC.

The chain couples TRBV18 to TRBJ2-3; TRBD1 aligns across 7 bases. Trimming cost V 3 bases and J 2 bases; bases outside gene matches: 5. The CDR3 is 15 residues long. Germline-derived CDR1 and CDR2 are KGHSH and LQKENI. The CDR3 loop is CASSPGRGTTDTQYF. The CDR3 DNA is TGTGCCAGCTCACCCGGCAGGGGGACCACAGATACGCAGTATTTT.

The chain joins TRBV7-2 to TRBJ2-7; no reliable D call. Germline V gene data show CDR1 as SGHTA and CDR2 as FQGNSA. The CDR3 totals 14 residues. V was cut by 5 bases and J by 1 base, with 12 bases left in between. CDR3: CASSPWAGSYEQYF. In DNA, the CDR3 is TGTGCCAGCAGCCCGTGGGCAGGATCCTACGAGCAGTACTTC.

This rearrangement joins TRBV18 to TRBJ2-3, with D perhaps TRBD2 (6 bases). CDR1 and CDR2 from the germline V gene are KGHSH and LQKENI. The ends were cut back, 1 base at V and 0 bases at J, with 8 bases in the middle. The CDR3 is 15 residues long. The DNA for the CDR3 is TGTGCCAGCTCACCACAGGGGACTAGCACAGATACGCAGTATTTT. It is translated as CASSPQGTSTDTQYF.

The J gene is TRBJ1-5, the V gene TRBV27; TRBD1 might be the D (6 bases). V gave up 1 base and J gave up 6 bases, with 22 bases separating them. Germline CDR1 MNHEY, CDR2 SMNVEV (reference sequence). The CDR3 length is 18 residues. CDR3 in amino acids: CASSLFAVRAVGGQPQHF. CDR3 in DNA: TGTGCCAGCAGTTTATTTGCTGTCAGGGCCGTAGGGGGTCAGCCCCAGCATTTT.

The chain employs TRBV19 and TRBJ1-2, with unresolved D. V dropped 5 bases and J dropped 5 bases, with 18 bases sitting between them. The CDR3 runs 15 residues. Germline lookup yields CDR1 LNHDA and CDR2 SQIVND (reference sequence). CDR3 bases: TGTGCCAGTAGTCCGGATGCGGTCTTTCTATATGGCTACACCTTC. Translation: CASSPDAVFLYGYTF. Combining the CDR3 with reference TRBV19 and TRBJ1-2 gives the whole variable domain DGGITQSPKYLFRKEGQNVTLSCEQNLNHDAMYWYRQDPGQGLRLIYYSQIVNDFQKGDIAEGYSVSREKKESFPLTVTSAQKNPTAFYLCASSPDAVFLYGYTFGSGTRLTVV.

This clone occurred a few times. The V and J genes are TRBV6-1 and TRBJ1-1, with no clear D. The V gene's germline CDR1 is MNHNS and CDR2 SASEGT. The CDR3 is 15 amino acids. V dropped 3 bases and J dropped 0 bases, with 11 bases sitting between them. The CDR3 loop reads CASSEFGGVNTEAFF. DNA for the CDR3: TGTGCCAGCAGTGAGTTTGGTGGTGTGAACACTGAAGCTTTCTTT.

As regards this clone: Germline is not matched at one junction end, which may reflect a read error. CDR3 region: CASREDRGNYGYTF. In nucleotides, the CDR3 is TGTGCCAGCAGGGAAGACAGGGGGAACTATGGCTACACCTTC. This chain links TRBV2 with TRBJ1-2, with 9 bases aligning to TRBD1. The CDR3 length is 14 residues. CDR1 and CDR2 (germline): SNHLY, FYNNEI.

The chain combines TRBV7-2 with TRBJ2-2; D not resolved. CDR3 length equals 16 residues. The V end was cut by 7 bases, the J end by 1 base, with 16 bases between. The germline V gene has CDR1 SGHTA and CDR2 FQGNSA. The DNA of the CDR3 is TGTGCCAGCACTGCCACGAGCACTTGGAACACCGGGGAGCTGTTTTTT. Translating gives CASTATSTWNTGELFF.

This chain links TRBV7-9 with TRBJ1-5, with D possibly TRBD1 on 6 matching bases. The CDR3 is made up of 15 amino acids. The germline V gene has CDR1 SEHNR and CDR2 FQNEAQ (reference sequence). The ends were cut back, 6 bases at V and 2 bases at J, with 14 bases in the middle. The CDR3 coding sequence is TGTGCCAGCAGTAAAGGGGGGTCTGGCAATCAGCCCCAGCATTTT. As protein: CASSKGGSGNQPQHF.

The chain has TRBV7-2 and TRBJ2-3; TRBD2 matches at 12 bases. The CDR3 contains 18 residues. In germline, CDR1 is SGHTA, CDR2 FQGNSA. Trimming at V came to 0 bases and at J to 4 bases, leaving 8 bases not matched to a gene. This chain's CDR3 is CASSLAPSGGAGPDTQYF. In DNA, the CDR3 is TGTGCCAGCAGCTTAGCGCCTAGCGGGGGGGCCGGGCCAGATACGCAGTATTTT.

V gene TRBV30 combines with J gene TRBJ1-1; D ambiguous. Germline V gives CDR1 GTSNPN, CDR2 SVGIG (reference sequence). The V and J ends lost 1 base and 6 bases respectively, with 12 bases between them. CDR3 length equals 13 residues. As DNA, the CDR3 is TGTGCCTGGAGTGCCTCTTCCGGCGCTGAAGCTTTCTTT. It yields the protein CAWSASSGAEAFF.